The clone carrying this TCR beta chain was detected once. A much larger clone lies one base from this, so it may be a read error. The source of the sample is a study of regulatory T cells in long-lasting Graves disease. The TCR beta library used iRepertoire HTBI primers with Arm-PCR amplification of CDR3. Study processing details: The identification of about 66 TRBV and 14 TRBJ segments was made across samples. TCRdb itself ran the multiplex PCR reads through MiXCR, one entry per CDR3 protein. TCRdb assigned the V and J calls; the authors' analysis was not used. The top ten hold 10% to 15% of the sample, which has about 460,000 distinct CDR3 sequences, roughly 22% seen once. Stated time point: persistent/refractory GD, antithyroid drugs over 5 years with positive TRAb. Making the TCR library involved RNA that had been extracted from PBMCs. The CDR3 spans 14 residues. Germline CDR1 GTSNPN, CDR2 SVGIG (reference sequence).

The sequencing used peripheral blood mononuclear cells (PBMCs), collected when the disease was refractory, from a patient treated with antithyroid drugs. The V call is TRBV30, the J call TRBJ1-5; TRBD1 matches at 9 bases. Gene TRBJ2-3 matches the end of the DNA better, so the J call may be wrong. The sequence derives from a female donor with Graves disease. CDR3 coding DNA: TGTGCCTGGACTCAGGGACAGGGTAATCAGCCCCAGTATTTT. Protein: CAWTQGQGNQPQYF.